This TCR beta chain was observed in a study of blood T cell repertoires in COVID-19. Measured with immunoSEQ multiplex PCR; TCRdb has only the in-frame clones, and not every one. In the table there are about 180,000 clones, roughly 86% of which are singletons. CDR3 size: 16 residues. The trim removed 1 base at V and 2 bases at J, leaving 6 bases unmatched. CDR1 and CDR2 from the germline V gene are SGHRS and YFSETQ. This clone was observed once. The sequence derives from a woman aged 30 to 39 with active or convalescent COVID-19. This sequence joins TRBV5-1 and TRBJ1-3, with 7 nucleotides matching TRBD1. Sequences were obtained from peripheral blood. CDR3: CASSLSGGTAGNTIYF. DNA of the CDR3: TGCGCCAGCAGCTTGTCAGGGGGTACTGCTGGAAACACCATATATTTT.